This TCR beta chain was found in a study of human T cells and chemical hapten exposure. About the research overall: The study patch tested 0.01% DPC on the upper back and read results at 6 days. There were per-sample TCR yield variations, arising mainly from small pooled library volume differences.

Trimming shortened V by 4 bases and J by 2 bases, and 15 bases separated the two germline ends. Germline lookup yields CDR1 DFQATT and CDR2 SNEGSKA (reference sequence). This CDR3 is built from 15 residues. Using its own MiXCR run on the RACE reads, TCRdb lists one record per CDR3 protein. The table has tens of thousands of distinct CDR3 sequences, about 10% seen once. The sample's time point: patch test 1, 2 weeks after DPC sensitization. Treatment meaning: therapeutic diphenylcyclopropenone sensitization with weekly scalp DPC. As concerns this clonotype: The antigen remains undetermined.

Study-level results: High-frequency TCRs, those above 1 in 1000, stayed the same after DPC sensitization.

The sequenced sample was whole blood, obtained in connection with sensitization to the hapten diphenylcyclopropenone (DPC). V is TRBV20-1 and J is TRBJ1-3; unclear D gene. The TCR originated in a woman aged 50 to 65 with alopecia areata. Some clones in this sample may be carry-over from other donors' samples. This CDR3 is CSAMKDVTPGNTIYF. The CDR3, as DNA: TGCAGTGCTATGAAAGATGTAACGCCTGGAAACACCATATATTTT.